The clone carrying this T cell receptor (beta chain) appeared a single time. Indicated treatment: randomized to nivolumab then ipilimumab (arm A) or the reverse (arm B). PBMC sorting kept live CD3+CD8+ cells without CD19 or CD56. The method was immunoSEQ multiplex PCR; TCRdb's version includes in-frame clones alone and lacks a portion of them. The sample contains more than 15,000 clones, approximately 66% of which appear only once. The record originates from a study of sequential checkpoint blockade in melanoma. At the level of the study: First-line arms were nivolumab then ipilimumab, or the reverse, randomized 1:1.

Germline V gene lookup returns CDR1 MNHEY and CDR2 SMNVEV (reference sequence). V was trimmed by 5 bases and J by 5 bases, leaving 6 bases between them. CDR3 length equals 12 residues. The genes are TRBV27 and TRBJ2-2; D is undetermined. Sequencing was performed on CD8+ T cells sorted from blood (inferred from file names), taken from a patient given nivolumab and ipilimumab in sequence. This TCR was sampled from a human donor with melanoma. The CDR3 DNA sequence: TGTGCCAGCAGTAGTGAGACCGGGGAGCTGTTTTTT. Its protein product is CASSSETGELFF.